This record covers a single T cell receptor (beta chain). The data belong to a study of blood T cell repertoires in COVID-19. At the level of the study: Material from acute and convalescent COVID-19 was sourced from the United States, Italy and Spain. T cells, B-cell-depleted T cells, or PBMCs supplied cDNA or gDNA.

Methods used by the authors: Estimation of nucleated cell counts relied on the amplification of reference gene primers. Data came from immunoSEQ multiplex PCR; TCRdb stores just in-frame clones and leaves some out. Clone size and the V and J calls come from that table; the DNA yielded D and trimming. Among 150,000 to 200,000 clones, about 87% were seen once, and the ten largest hold around 1.5%. This CDR3 contains 16 residues. Looked up from germline, CDR1 is MNHEY and CDR2 is SMNVEV (reference sequence). Trimming removed 7 bases at V and 4 bases at J, with 22 bases between. This sequence originates from a woman aged 45-65 years with acute or convalescent COVID-19. Input material: peripheral blood. The chain has TRBV27 and TRBJ1-2; D is possibly TRBD1 (5 bases). CDR3 sequence (DNA): TGTGCCAGCAAAACACTTCTGGGTCAGGGTTTCTATGGCTACACCTTC. It specifies CASKTLLGQGFYGYTF.